This TCR beta chain was retrieved from a study of blood T cell repertoires in COVID-19. In the study overall: Whether acute or convalescent, the COVID-19 samples came from the United States, Italy and Spain. T cells, B-cell-depleted T cells, or PBMCs supplied cDNA or gDNA.

In the original workflow: Amplification of reference gene primers was used by the study to estimate nucleated cell counts. Assay used: immunoSEQ multiplex PCR; TCRdb lists only in-frame clones, some missing. That table is the source of V, J and clone size, and D and trimming were worked out from the DNA. The sample holds some 190,000 clones, roughly three quarters seen once. The sequencing sample was made of peripheral blood. The receptor's source is a woman aged 45-60 years with active or convalescent COVID-19.

The CDR3 region is CASSLSVYNEQFF. In nucleotides, the CDR3 is TGTGCCAGCAGCTTATCCGTATACAATGAGCAGTTCTTC. This rearrangement joins TRBV5-6 to TRBJ2-1; D is ambiguous. Germline values: CDR1 SGHDT, CDR2 YYEEEE. Deletions cut 2 bases from V and 4 bases from J, with 7 bases between. The CDR3 has 13 amino acids.